A single sample gave rise to the 19 T cell receptor beta chains below, sequenced in a study of radiation and T cells in renal cell carcinoma. Treatment reported: 15 Gy SBRT to primary tumor, nephrectomy 4 weeks later. Clones were read by immunoSEQ multiplex PCR, and TCRdb kept only the in-frame ones, dropping some. The top ten clones hold just over 15% of a sample with about 12,000 clones, about 33% of them seen once. The specimen was tumor tissue, collected from a patient whose treatment included radiotherapy and nephrectomy. The receptors come from a man aged 55 to 69 with renal cell carcinoma.

This clone was seen repeatedly, ten times or more. The chain employs TRBV29-1 and TRBJ2-7; 9 nucleotides line up with TRBD1. CDR1 is SQVTM and CDR2 is ANQGSEA in the germline V gene. The junction had 7 bases not matched to a gene; V was cut back by 7 bases and J by 3 bases. CDR3 length: 13 amino acids. In DNA, the CDR3 is TGCAGCGCTACAACAGGGGGCAACTACGAGCAGTACTTC. Amino acid sequence: CSATTGGNYEQYF.

The sample holds a few counts of this clone. V is TRBV9 and J is TRBJ2-6, with D unclear. Germline CDR1 reads SGDLS; CDR2 reads YYNGEE. The germline V and J ends were trimmed by 4 bases and 2 bases, with 13 bases remaining between them. The CDR3 totals 16 residues. The CDR3 loop reads CASSPRSSAGANVLTF. The CDR3 DNA is TGTGCCAGCAGCCCCCGGAGTTCTGCTGGGGCCAACGTCCTGACTTTC.

This clone was seen a few times. This chain uses TRBV19 with TRBJ2-6; D gene unclear. The V and J ends lost 5 bases and 4 bases respectively, with 15 bases between them. There are 16 residues in the CDR3. Germline CDR1 is LNHDA and CDR2 is SQIVND (reference sequence). The CDR3 loop is CASSATRQAGANVLTF. For the CDR3, the DNA is TGTGCCAGTAGTGCCACCCGTCAGGCCGGGGCCAACGTCCTGACTTTC.

This chain uses TRBV9 with TRBJ1-4; D uncertain. Germline V gene lookup returns CDR1 SGDLS and CDR2 YYNGEE. With 2 bases removed from V and 7 bases from J, the gap between germline ends came to 12 bases. CDR3 size: 14 residues. CDR3 coding DNA: TGTGCCAGCAGCGTGTCTCTGGAGGGTGAAAAACTGTTTTTT. Translation gives CASSVSLEGEKLFF.

The chain has TRBV5-1 and TRBJ2-5; 8 bases align to TRBD2. The CDR3 totals 15 residues. Germline CDR1 SGHRS, CDR2 YFSETQ. V shed 9 bases, J shed 1 base, and the junction held 11 bases outside the gene matches. In DNA form, the CDR3 reads TGCGCCACCTCCGGGGGGCTAGCGGGCCAAGAGACCCAGTACTTC. Protein: CATSGGLAGQETQYF.

This clone showed up just a few times. This rearrangement joins TRBV2 to TRBJ2-5, with 9 nucleotides matching TRBD1. The germline gives CDR1 SNHLY, CDR2 FYNNEI. The CDR3 totals 16 residues. The ends lost 3 bases at V and 4 bases at J; junction bases unmatched: 9. The CDR3 DNA follows: TGTGCCAGCAGTGAGGGCCAGCAGGACAGGGGAGAGACCCAGTACTTC. Translating gives CASSEGQQDRGETQYF. The variable domain in full, completed from reference TRBV2 and TRBJ2-5, reads EPEVTQTPSHQVTQMGQEVILRCVPISNHLYFYWYRQILGQKVEFLVSFYNNEISEKSEIFDDQFSVERPDGSNFTLKIRSTKLEDSAMYFCASSEGQQDRGETQYFGPGTRLLVL.

This sequence joins TRBV6-6 and TRBJ1-2; 8 bases map to TRBD1. V lost 6 bases to trimming and J lost 5 bases; unmatched junction nucleotides: 5. CDR1 is MNHNY, CDR2 SVGAGI, per germline (reference sequence). This CDR3 has 13 residues. The chain's CDR3 is CASRLDREYGYTF. DNA for the CDR3: TGTGCCAGCAGGCTGGACAGGGAGTATGGCTACACCTTC.

The V call is TRBV5-5, the J call TRBJ1-4, with D hard to call. V lost 6 bases to trimming and J lost 4 bases, with 16 bases between them. Germline V gene data show CDR1 as SGHKS and CDR2 as YYEKEE (reference sequence). The CDR3 has 15 residues. As DNA, the CDR3 is TGTGCCAGCACCCCCACGACCTGGGGTAATGAAAAACTGTTTTTT. This codes for CASTPTTWGNEKLFF.

The chain carries TRBV19 and TRBJ2-7, with a possible D match to TRBD2 (5 bases). The V end lost 5 bases, the J end lost 2 bases, and 10 bases lay between the germline ends. This CDR3 spans 13 amino acids. CDR1 and CDR2 (germline): LNHDA, SQIVND (reference sequence). The CDR3 reads CASSVLATYEQYF. CDR3 nucleotides: TGTGCCAGTAGTGTCCTAGCAACCTACGAGCAGTACTTC.

The chain uses TRBV30 and TRBJ2-5, with 13 bases matching TRBD2. Looked up from germline, CDR1 is GTSNPN and CDR2 is SVGIG (reference sequence). The CDR3 spans 15 residues. Trimming removed 5 bases from V and 4 bases from J; junction bases left unmatched: 7. For the CDR3, the DNA is TGTGCCTGGGTAACTAGCGGGGGGGCTGGAGAGACCCAGTACTTC. Protein: CAWVTSGGAGETQYF.

This clone appeared a few times. The gene calls are TRBV9 and TRBJ2-3; TRBD2 is a possible D gene (6 bases). V was trimmed by 3 bases and J by 5 bases, leaving 16 bases between them. CDR3 length: 15 amino acids. Germline V gives CDR1 SGDLS, CDR2 YYNGEE. The CDR3: CASSAMAGIGDTQYF. The CDR3 coding sequence is TGTGCCAGCAGCGCAATGGCGGGGATCGGAGATACGCAGTATTTT.

V gene TRBV4-1 combines with J gene TRBJ2-7, with D perhaps matching TRBD1 (5 bases). Germline V gene data show CDR1 as MGHRA and CDR2 as YSYEKL. V shed 0 bases and J shed 3 bases, with 12 bases lying between them. The CDR3 consists of 15 residues. The CDR3 nucleotides read TGCGCCAGCAGCCAAGACCCTGACAGCATCTACGAGCAGTACGTC. This gives the protein CASSQDPDSIYEQYV.

Only a few counts were recorded for this clone. The genes are TRBV7-9 and TRBJ1-1; a weak D match, TRBD1 (6 bases). The germline gives CDR1 SEHNR, CDR2 FQNEAQ (reference sequence). V was shortened by 2 bases and J by 3 bases, with 10 bases between the two germline ends. The CDR3 loop spans 14 amino acids. Here the CDR3 reads CASSLLDSYTEAFF. The CDR3, as DNA: TGTGCCAGCAGCTTATTGGACAGCTACACTGAAGCTTTCTTT.

The chain is built from TRBV7-2 and TRBJ2-3; D gene uncertain. Per germline, CDR1 SGHTA and CDR2 FQGNSA. Trimming removed 3 bases at V and 7 bases at J, with 8 bases between. The CDR3 sequence is 12 residues long. This chain's CDR3 is CASSLVGNTQYF. CDR3 nucleotide sequence: TGTGCCAGCAGCTTGGTGGGGAATACGCAGTATTTT.

On this clone itself: Other DNA sequences in the same sample also yield this CDR3. This sequence joins TRBV9 and TRBJ1-1, with D perhaps matching TRBD1 (6 bases). V was pared by 0 bases and J by 3 bases, with 6 bases between. CDR1 and CDR2 (germline): SGDLS, YYNGEE. The CDR3 contains 13 residues. The DNA of the CDR3 is TGTGCCAGCAGCGTAGCAGGGGACACTGAAGCTTTCTTT. This codes for CASSVAGDTEAFF.

In its sample, this clone is medium-sized. This rearrangement joins TRBV5-6 to TRBJ2-6; weak D call: TRBD1 (5 bases). CDR1 is SGHDT, CDR2 YYEEEE, per germline. Trimming cost V 6 bases and J 2 bases, with 9 bases left between them. This CDR3 has 14 residues. The DNA of the CDR3 is TGTGCCAGCAACCAGGGCGCTGGGGCCAACGTCCTGACTTTC. It encodes CASNQGAGANVLTF.

V gene TRBV7-8 combines with J gene TRBJ1-1; 10 bases map to TRBD1. CDR1 is SGHVS, CDR2 FQNEAQ, per germline. The junction had 10 bases not matched to a gene; V was cut back by 4 bases and J by 5 bases. CDR3 length equals 16 residues. As DNA, the CDR3 is TGTGCCAGCAGCTCCTCGGTCGGACAGGGGGATACTGAAGCTTTCTTT. Amino acids: CASSSSVGQGDTEAFF. The whole variable domain, filled in from reference TRBV7-8 and TRBJ1-1, reads GAGVSQSPRYKVAKRGQDVALRCDPISGHVSLFWYQQALGQGPEFLTYFQNEAQLDKSGLPSDRFFAERPEGSVSTLKIQRTQQEDSAVYLCASSSSVGQGDTEAFFGQGTRLTVV.

This clone was seen more than once but under ten times. The chain employs TRBV6-1 and TRBJ1-1, with a weak D call TRBD1 (6 bases). CDR3 length: 13 residues. V was clipped by 8 bases and J by 1 base, with 11 bases between them. Germline assignment: CDR1 MNHNS and CDR2 SASEGT. Here the CDR3 DNA reads TGTGCCAGCCCGCGGGACACGAACACTGAAGCTTTCTTT. Amino acid sequence: CASPRDTNTEAFF.

Only one count was recorded for this clone. This chain connects TRBV15 to TRBJ1-5; D is unresolved. Trimming pared 0 bases from V and 1 base from J, leaving 13 bases between. The length of the CDR3 is 17 residues. In germline, CDR1 is LNHNV, CDR2 YYDKDF (reference sequence). In DNA, the CDR3 is TGTGCCACCAGCAGAGATGCCCTCGGGGAAAGCAATCAGCCCCAGCATTTT. Amino acid sequence: CATSRDALGESNQPQHF.